This T cell receptor beta chain was found in a study of yellow fever vaccine responses in identical twins. In its sample, this clonotype was seen once. CDR1 and CDR2 from the germline V gene are SNHLY and FYNNEI. The CDR3 is 14 residues long. V was cut by 5 bases and J by 4 bases, with 14 bases left in between. TCRdb analysed the RT-PCR reads with MiXCR anew, one entry per CDR3 protein. The data hold around 9,600 distinct CDR3 sequences, with 75% to 90% observed a single time. J is TRBJ1-2 and V is TRBV2; perhaps TRBD1 as D (6 bases). The receptor's source is a woman between 18 and 29 years old who received the yellow fever vaccine. This specimen consisted of T cells from blood (PBMCs), unsorted or a sorted subset (not recorded which), obtained before or after yellow fever vaccination (not recorded which). The CDR3 region is CASSRDTRGYGYTF. CDR3 sequence (DNA): TGTGCCAGCAGTAGGGACACCAGGGGCTATGGCTACACCTTC. Full variable domain (outside the CDR3, taken from reference TRBV2 and TRBJ1-2): EPEVTQTPSHQVTQMGQEVILRCVPISNHLYFYWYRQILGQKVEFLVSFYNNEISEKSEIFDDQFSVERPDGSNFTLKIRSTKLEDSAMYFCASSRDTRGYGYTFGSGTRLTVV.